These 22 T cell receptor beta chains were all obtained from the same sample, sequenced in a study of CD8+CD57+ T cells in acquired aplastic anemia. An expansion of CD8+CD57+ cells by flow cytometry had been shown in patients chosen for sequencing. TCR beta VDJ and CDR3 profiling used genomic DNA as template. A single record per CDR3 protein comes from TCRdb applying MiXCR to the reads. The repertoire includes fewer than 250,000 distinct CDR3 sequences, approximately 45% of them detected once, and less than 9% sits in the top ten. The sequenced sample consisted of sorted CD4+, CD8+, or CD8+CD57+ T cells (not recorded which) from PBMCs. The receptors were sampled from a human donor with aplastic anemia.

The rearrangement joins TRBV19 to TRBJ1-1; D remains ambiguous. Trimming removed 5 bases at V and 2 bases at J, with 12 bases between. CDR3 length: 14 amino acids. Per the germline V gene, CDR1 is LNHDA and CDR2 is SQIVND (reference sequence). The CDR3 nucleotides read TGTGCCAGTAGTTGGGGAGCCAAAAACACTGAAGCTTTCTTT. It is translated as CASSWGAKNTEAFF.

This clonotype was counted between two and nine times. The V and J genes are TRBV30 and TRBJ1-1; D gene ambiguous. Trimming left V 1 base short and J 1 base short, with 13 bases between. There are 15 residues in the CDR3. CDR1 is GTSNPN, CDR2 SVGIG, per germline (reference sequence). The CDR3 DNA follows: TGTGCCTGGAGTGGACCCCGCCAGAGGAACACTGAAGCTTTCTTT. Residues: CAWSGPRQRNTEAFF.

This clonotype was detected a few times. J is TRBJ1-2 and V is TRBV20-1; D gene ambiguous. The CDR3 extends over 9 amino acids. CDR1 and CDR2 (germline): DFQATT, SNEGSKA (reference sequence). CDR3 sequence (DNA): TGCTACTCTAACTATGGCTACACCTTC. Its protein product is CYSNYGYTF.

This clonotype was recorded a few times. This may arise from a read error, as a much more abundant clone is one base away. Since no conserved phenylalanine or tryptophan closes the CDR3, a read error is the likely cause. V usage is TRBV19 and J usage is TRBJ2-2, with D uncertain. Germline V gives CDR1 LNHDA, CDR2 SQIVND (reference sequence). V was pared by 3 bases and J by 0 bases, with 8 bases between. CDR3 length equals 15 residues. CDR3 DNA sequence: TGTGCCAGTAGTATTCTGGGGACGAACACCGGGGAGCTGTTTTCT. This translates into CASSILGTNTGELFS.

The table lists this clonotype with a few counts. A read error may be the cause here, since a much bigger clone is one base away. The J gene is TRBJ2-7, the V gene TRBV7-2, with D perhaps TRBD2 (6 bases). The length of the CDR3 is 15 residues. Germline V CDR1 and CDR2: SGHTA, FQGNSA. The CDR3 sequence is CASSLDGGEGNERYF. The CDR3 region has the DNA TGTGCCAGCAGCTTAGACGGCGGGGAAGGGAACGAGCGGTACTTC.

The sample holds many counts of this clonotype. V is TRBV19 and J is TRBJ2-7, with D possibly being TRBD2 (6 bases). Germline V gives CDR1 LNHDA, CDR2 SQIVND (reference sequence). Trimming left V 2 bases short and J 2 bases short, with 10 bases between. This CDR3 has 14 amino acids. The chain's CDR3 is CASSIFGGTYEQYF. As DNA, the CDR3 is TGTGCCAGTAGTATATTTGGCGGGACCTACGAGCAGTACTTC. Full variable domain (remainder filled in from reference TRBV19 and TRBJ2-7): DGGITQSPKYLFRKEGQNVTLSCEQNLNHDAMYWYRQDPGQGLRLIYYSQIVNDFQKGDIAEGYSVSREKKESFPLTVTSAQKNPTAFYLCASSIFGGTYEQYFGPGTRLTVT.

This clonotype was recorded at least ten times. The gene calls are TRBV5-1 and TRBJ2-3, with 8 bases aligning to TRBD1. V trimming: 3 bases; J trimming: 6 bases; junction bases outside the gene matches: 9. Germline V lookup: CDR1 SGHRS, CDR2 YFSETQ. The CDR3 sequence is 15 residues long. This CDR3 is CASSSRDRRGDTQYF. DNA of the CDR3: TGCGCCAGCAGCTCGCGGGACAGGAGGGGGGATACGCAGTATTTT. Full variable domain (outside the CDR3, taken from reference TRBV5-1 and TRBJ2-3): KAGVTQTPRYLIKTRGQQVTLSCSPISGHRSVSWYQQTPGQGLQFLFEYFSETQRNKGNFPGRFSGRQFSNSRSEMNVSTLELGDSALYLCASSSRDRRGDTQYFGPGTRLTVL.

This clonotype was detected once. The CDR3 loop reads CSARLAATSGYEQYF. DNA of the CDR3: TGCAGTGCTAGACTAGCGGCGACTAGCGGATACGAGCAGTACTTC. The V gene is TRBV20-1, the J gene TRBJ2-7, with 9 bases that match TRBD2. The CDR3 contains 15 residues. V dropped 2 bases and J dropped 4; count of bases not matched to a gene: 9. CDR1 and CDR2 from the germline V gene are DFQATT and SNEGSKA (reference sequence).

This clonotype was seen many times. The V call is TRBV2, the J call TRBJ1-1; D not certain. The CDR3 has 11 amino acids. Germline CDR1 reads SNHLY; CDR2 reads FYNNEI. V shed 2 bases and J shed 11 bases, with 9 bases lying between them. The CDR3 here is CASSETTEAFF. The DNA of the CDR3 is TGTGCCAGCAGTGAAACTACAGAGGCTTTCTTT.

The V call is TRBV7-6, the J call TRBJ2-7, with D possibly being TRBD2 (6 bases). The germline V gene encodes CDR1 SGHVS and CDR2 FNYEAQ. CDR3 size: 11 residues. The ends were cut back, 2 bases at V and 12 bases at J, with 11 bases in the middle. The CDR3 sequence: CASSLTRETYF. CDR3 sequence (DNA): TGTGCCAGCAGCTTAACTCGGGAGACGTACTTC.

This clonotype was detected many times. The chain has TRBV29-1 and TRBJ1-2, with 11 positions matching TRBD1. The CDR3 sequence is 13 residues long. CDR1 is SQVTM and CDR2 is ANQGSEA in the germline V gene. The junction had 7 bases not matched to a gene; V was cut back by 7 bases and J by 6 bases. For the CDR3, the DNA is TGCAGCGCACGGACAGGGGGCGTTGATGGCTACACCTTC. Its translation is CSARTGGVDGYTF.

This clonotype was seen only a few times. The rearrangement joins TRBV11-3 to TRBJ1-2; 8 nucleotides align to TRBD1. The CDR3 contains 14 residues. Germline CDR1 reads SGHNT; CDR2 reads YENEEA. The J segment lost 5 bases and the V segment lost 3 bases, leaving 5 bases of the junction unmatched. The DNA of the CDR3 is TGTGCCAGCAGCTTGGCGACAGGGGAGTATGGCTACACCTTC. Translation gives CASSLATGEYGYTF.

This clonotype has ten or more counts. This chain uses TRBV7-2 with TRBJ1-1; no firm D call. The CDR3 runs to 12 residues. The V gene lost 3 bases and the J gene lost 7 bases, with 9 bases spanning the gap. From germline, CDR1 is SGHTA and CDR2 FQGNSA. The CDR3 region is CASSLPGYEAFF. For the CDR3, the DNA is TGTGCCAGCAGCTTGCCCGGGTATGAAGCTTTCTTT.

In its sample, this clonotype was seen many times. The V gene is TRBV13, the J gene TRBJ2-7; TRBD2 aligns across 11 bases. Germline lookup yields CDR1 PRHDT and CDR2 FYEKMQ (reference sequence). This CDR3 is 14 amino acids long. V lost 8 bases to trimming and J lost 1 base; unmatched junction nucleotides: 4. The CDR3 is CASLSSGRSYEQYF. DNA for the CDR3: TGTGCCAGCCTCTCTAGCGGGAGGTCCTACGAGCAGTACTTC.

On this clonotype: This sequence may be a read error, since a much larger clone differs from it by one base. J is TRBJ2-7 and V is TRBV9, with D perhaps matching TRBD2 (6 bases). Germline lookup yields CDR1 SGDLS and CDR2 YYNGEE. The CDR3 runs to 14 residues. V lost 4 bases and J lost 6, with 17 bases in between. The CDR3 is CASSLRPEGIEQYF. The CDR3 nucleotides are TGTGCCAGCAGCCTCCGGCCGGAGGGGATCGAGCAGTACTTC.

Of note for this clonotype: A read error may explain this, as a much larger clone is one base away. The V gene is TRBV7-9, the J gene TRBJ2-7; D is perhaps TRBD1 or TRBD2 (5 bases each). CDR1 and CDR2 from the germline V gene are SEHNR and FQNEAQ (reference sequence). The CDR3 spans 15 residues. CDR3 region: CASSLQEGYPYERYF. DNA of the CDR3: TGTGCCAGCAGCTTACAAGAGGGGTACCCCTACGAGCGGTACTTC.

This clonotype was seen a few times. The chain couples TRBV6-1 to TRBJ1-2; TRBD1 agrees at 9 bases. The CDR3 runs to 16 residues. Trimming at V came to 2 bases and at J to 2 bases, leaving 6 bases not matched to a gene. Germline assignment: CDR1 MNHNS and CDR2 SASEGT. The CDR3 DNA reads as TGTGCCAGCAGTGAACCGGGACAGGGACTGAACTATGGCTACACCTTC. Its protein product is CASSEPGQGLNYGYTF.

At least ten counts were recorded for this clonotype. The CDR3 DNA is TGTGCCAGCAGCTTAGATGAAAGCACAGATACGCAGTATTTT. It is translated as CASSLDESTDTQYF. V usage is TRBV7-9 and J usage is TRBJ2-3; D gene uncertain. This CDR3 is 14 amino acids long. Germline CDR1 SEHNR, CDR2 FQNEAQ (reference sequence). V gave up 1 base and J gave up 0 bases, with 5 bases separating them.

This clonotype was detected many times. The V call is TRBV6-5, the J call TRBJ1-2, with TRBD1 identical over 7 bases. The CDR3 is made up of 16 amino acids. Germline CDR1 is MNHEY and CDR2 is SVGAGI. V was pared by 6 bases and J by 0 bases, with 10 bases of the junction left unmatched. The CDR3 protein is CASRSGTAPTNYGYTF. The CDR3 bases are TGTGCCAGCAGGTCCGGGACAGCTCCTACTAACTATGGCTACACCTTC.

This rearrangement joins TRBV7-2 to TRBJ2-1, with a possible D match to TRBD1 (5 bases). The CDR3 has 14 amino acids. The germline gives CDR1 SGHTA, CDR2 FQGNSA. V lost 5 bases and J lost 5, with 13 bases in between. CDR3 loop: CASSNRVTDNEQFF. The CDR3 DNA reads as TGTGCCAGCAGCAACCGCGTGACAGACAATGAGCAGTTCTTC.

The sample holds many counts of this clonotype. This chain joins TRBV7-9 and TRBJ2-1; possible D gene TRBD1, 6 bases. Trimming left V 5 bases short and J 7 bases short, with 9 bases between. Germline CDR1 SEHNR, CDR2 FQNEAQ (reference sequence). CDR3 length: 12 amino acids. CDR3 loop: CASSTGWNEQFF. The CDR3 DNA reads TGTGCCAGCAGCACAGGGTGGAATGAGCAGTTCTTC.

The table lists this clonotype with many counts. The rearrangement uses TRBV20-1 and TRBJ1-1; a weak D match, TRBD1 (5 bases). V was cut by 4 bases and J by 4 bases, with 16 bases left in between. Germline loops: CDR1 DFQATT, CDR2 SNEGSKA (reference sequence). The length of the CDR3 is 14 residues. The chain's CDR3 is CSANRLGEGTEAFF. For the CDR3, the DNA is TGCAGTGCTAATAGACTAGGGGAGGGCACTGAAGCTTTCTTT.